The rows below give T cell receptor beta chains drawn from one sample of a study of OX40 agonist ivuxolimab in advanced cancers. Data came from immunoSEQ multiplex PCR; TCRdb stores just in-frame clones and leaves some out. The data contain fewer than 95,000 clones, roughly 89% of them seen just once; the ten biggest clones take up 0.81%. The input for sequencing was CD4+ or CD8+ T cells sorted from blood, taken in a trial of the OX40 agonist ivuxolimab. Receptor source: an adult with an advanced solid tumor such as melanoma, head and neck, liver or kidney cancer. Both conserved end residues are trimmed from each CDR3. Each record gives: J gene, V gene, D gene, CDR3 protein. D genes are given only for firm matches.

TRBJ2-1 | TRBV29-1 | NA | SVLSGKFEQF
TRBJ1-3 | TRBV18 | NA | ASSPAQTGNTIY
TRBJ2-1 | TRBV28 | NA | ASSLPPPRGLF
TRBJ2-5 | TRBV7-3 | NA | ASRGQETQY
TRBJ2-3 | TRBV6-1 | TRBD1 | ASRDRGRTDTQY
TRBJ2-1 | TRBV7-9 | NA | ASSRPKTLGGVPHEQF
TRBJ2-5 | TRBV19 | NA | ASSNSAVQETQY
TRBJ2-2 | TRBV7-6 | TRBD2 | ASSLASRSGGRTGELF
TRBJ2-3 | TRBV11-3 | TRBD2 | ASSPGLAGDADTQY
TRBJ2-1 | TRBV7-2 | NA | ASSFRGGHNEQF
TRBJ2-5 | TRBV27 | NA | ASSFRGAGEYQETQY
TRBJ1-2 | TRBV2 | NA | ASSERALASGYT
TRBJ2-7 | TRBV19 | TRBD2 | ASSRTSGSYEQY
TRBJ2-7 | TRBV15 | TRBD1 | ATSREQGAVYEQY
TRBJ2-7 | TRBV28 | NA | ASSEALIPEQY
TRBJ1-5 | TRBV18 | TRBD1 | ASSPRQGDQPQH
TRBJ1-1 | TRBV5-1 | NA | ASSLDTEAF
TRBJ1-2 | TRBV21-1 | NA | ASSKRGRSTYGYT
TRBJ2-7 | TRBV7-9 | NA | ASSFRNEQY
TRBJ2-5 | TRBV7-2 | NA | ASSSIAVPIETQY
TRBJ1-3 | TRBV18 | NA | ASSDLSGNTIY
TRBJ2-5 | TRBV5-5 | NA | ASSRDGGSQETQY
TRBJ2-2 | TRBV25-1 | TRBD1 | ASSVGQGRTGELF
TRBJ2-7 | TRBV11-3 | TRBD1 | ASSLASPGQGAHEQY
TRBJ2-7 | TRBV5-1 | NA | ASSSEVGYEQY
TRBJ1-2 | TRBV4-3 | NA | ASSVPGAGLGYGYT
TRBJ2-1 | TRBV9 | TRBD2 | ASSASGSSYNEQF
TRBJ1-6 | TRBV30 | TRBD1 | AWNRGRDSPLH
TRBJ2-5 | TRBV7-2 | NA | ASSLDNGQETQY
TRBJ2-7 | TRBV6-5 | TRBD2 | ASSYEPGGSSYEQY
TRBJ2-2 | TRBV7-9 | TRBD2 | ASSLLGGRDMWDTGELF
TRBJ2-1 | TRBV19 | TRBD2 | ASSLRMTSGRGREQF
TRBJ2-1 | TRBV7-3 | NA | ASSLRRGQYNEQF
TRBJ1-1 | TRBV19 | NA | ASSRSDTEAF
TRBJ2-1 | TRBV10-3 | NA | AISEVLGDEQF
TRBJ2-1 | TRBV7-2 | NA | ASSSSQGNEQF
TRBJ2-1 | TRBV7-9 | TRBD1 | ASSLEQGGYNEQF
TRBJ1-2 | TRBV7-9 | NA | ASSLERAGGDYGYT